Listed here are 5 T cell receptor beta chains from one sample, sequenced in a study of CD4 T cells in relation to SARS-CoV-2 and coronaviruses. Before the COVID-19 pandemic, during about 2010-2018, CD4+ T cells were taken from unexposed donors. CD4+ T cells were isolated from the cells after nine to eleven days of culture. Here immunoSEQ multiplex PCR was the method, and the copy in TCRdb shows in-frame clones only, minus some. The table shows more than 25,000 clones, with just under 75% occurring only once. These receptors have no identified antigens. The sequenced material came from CD4+ T cells from PBMCs, cultured in vitro. The receptor source for this set is a human donor in good health.

The chain employs TRBV3-1 (or the pseudogene TRBV3-2) and TRBJ1-3; D is unclear. V was trimmed by 8 bases and J by 4 bases, leaving 9 bases between them. The CDR3 sequence is 12 residues long. The germline CDR1 and CDR2 sequences are LGHDT and YNNKEL (reference sequence). The CDR3 is CASLGQGNTIYF. CDR3 nucleotides: TGTGCCAGCCTCGGGCAGGGAAACACCATATATTTT.

This clone was recorded a few times. This rearrangement joins TRBV29-1 to TRBJ2-3; the match to TRBD1 covers 7 bases. CDR3 size: 13 residues. V shed 6 bases, J shed 1 base, and the junction held 4 bases outside the gene matches. The germline V gene has CDR1 SQVTM and CDR2 ANQGSEA. CDR3 amino acids: CSVRQGGTDTQYF. The CDR3 DNA reads as TGCAGCGTGAGACAGGGAGGCACAGATACGCAGTATTTT.

The V call is TRBV5-4, the J call TRBJ2-5, with 9 positions matching TRBD1. The germline gives CDR1 SGHNT, CDR2 YYREEE (reference sequence). J gave up 2 bases and V 4 bases, and 3 bases lay outside the gene matches. This CDR3 has 14 amino acids. In nucleotides, the CDR3 is TGTGCCAGCAGCAGGGACAGGGTACAAGAGACCCAGTACTTC. This translates into CASSRDRVQETQYF.

The chain uses TRBV30 and TRBJ1-6, with D possibly matching TRBD1 (6 bases). The CDR3 length is 17 residues. Trimming shortened V by 4 bases and J by 1 base, and 17 bases separated the two germline ends. From germline, CDR1 is GTSNPN and CDR2 SVGIG (reference sequence). The CDR3 bases are TGTGCCTGGATGGAGGGGGGGATCCAATCCTATAATTCACCCCTCCACTTT. Translation gives CAWMEGGIQSYNSPLHF.

V and J are TRBV5-1 and TRBJ1-2; D might be TRBD1 (6 bases). CDR1 is SGHRS, CDR2 YFSETQ, per germline. This CDR3 region has 14 residues. V lost 0 bases, J lost 4 bases, and 10 bases lay in between. The CDR3 protein is CASSLGEGVYGYTF. The DNA for the CDR3 is TGCGCCAGCAGCTTGGGAGAGGGGGTCTATGGCTACACCTTC.